The T cell receptor (beta chain) under discussion was sequenced for a study of OX40 agonist ivuxolimab in advanced cancers. The CDR3 loop spans 15 amino acids. The V gene lost 3 bases and the J gene lost 5 bases, with 14 bases spanning the gap. Germline loops: CDR1 MDHEN, CDR2 SYDVKM. Here immunoSEQ multiplex PCR was the method, and the copy in TCRdb shows in-frame clones only, minus some. The table lists about 49,000 clones, approximately 79% of them singletons. V and J are TRBV28 and TRBJ2-1; D may correspond to TRBD1 or TRBD2 (7 bases each). The sample consisted of CD4+ or CD8+ T cells sorted from blood, taken in a trial of the OX40 agonist ivuxolimab. This clonotype was sampled from an adult with an advanced solid tumor such as melanoma, head and neck, liver or kidney cancer. In nucleotides, the CDR3 is TGTGCCAGCAGTTTGCGGCAGGGGGGGAACAATGAGCAGTTCTTC. This codes for CASSLRQGGNNEQFF.